Listed below are T cell receptor beta chains from one sample, sequenced in a study of blood T cells in healthy people across ages. TCRdb reprocessed the 5' RACE reads with MiXCR, giving one entry per CDR3 protein. The sample lists 1.5 million to 2 million distinct CDR3 sequences, roughly 27% seen once, with 7.7% in the top ten. The material sequenced was blood. The receptors originated from a woman in her 30s in good health. CDR3s include the opening cysteine and the closing phenylalanine or tryptophan. Each record gives: V gene, J gene, CDR3 protein.

TRBV12-3/TRBV12-4,TRBJ1-1,CASSLATGQGLVTAAFF
TRBV20-1,TRBJ2-7,CSADSGRVDYEQYF
TRBV18,TRBJ2-5,CASSPSLASGGHRSETQYF
TRBV10-3,TRBJ1-2,CAISDPDRPVRGYTF
TRBV29-1,TRBJ2-7,CSVEESSGQGSYEQYF
TRBV9,TRBJ2-2,CASRREAGELFF
TRBV11-3,TRBJ1-2,CASSPGAQGVDGHTF
TRBV6-2/TRBV6-3,TRBJ1-2,CASTLDRPNYGYTF
TRBV6-2/TRBV6-3,TRBJ1-2,CASSEGVGYGYTF
TRBV5-1,.,CASSGAGGYGEQYF
TRBV18,TRBJ1-2,CASSPPGQTYGYTF
TRBV28,TRBJ2-5,CASSLGTPGAQYF
TRBV7-2,TRBJ2-1,CASSLDSGRSNEQFF
TRBV29-1,TRBJ2-1,CSVESLAGEDNEQFF
TRBV7-2,TRBJ2-1,CASSLALRGNEQFF
TRBV18,TRBJ2-3,CASSPAGPSGDTQYF
TRBV9,TRBJ1-3,CASSVEGTSSGNTIYF
TRBV2,TRBJ2-6,CASSSPNTGANVLTF
TRBV7-7,TRBJ2-5,CASSLEDRGRETQYF
TRBV7-3,TRBJ2-7,CASSLTKGFEQYF
TRBV15,TRBJ1-2,CATSTGQGSYGYTF
TRBV7-2,TRBJ2-1,CASSHSYGRPGEQFF
TRBV2,TRBJ2-7,CASSESGSLYEQYF
TRBV10-3,TRBJ2-7,CAISQTGEVGEQYF
TRBV5-1,.,CASSATGTSRWETQYF
TRBV21-1,TRBJ2-7,CASSKVQEISYEQYF
TRBV20-1,TRBJ2-7,CSAKRDKFYEQYF
TRBV12-3/TRBV12-4,TRBJ2-7,CASMSGRAYEQYF
TRBV7-3,TRBJ1-2,CAGSPYGTGNGYTF
TRBV9,TRBJ2-7,CASRATYEQYF
TRBV5-1,TRBJ2-5,CASSTVRAGRGETQYF
TRBV20-1,TRBJ2-1,CSARSPRLGANEQFF
TRBV29-1,TRBJ2-1,CSDYRSWNEQFF